The clone carrying this T cell receptor (beta chain) has more than one count but fewer than ten. Its specificity is unknown. This CDR3 comprises 15 residues. The germline CDR1 and CDR2 sequences are LNHDA and SQIVND (reference sequence). Trimming removed 1 base at V and 0 bases at J, with 10 bases between. Patients with other autoimmune diseases, uncontrolled infections, pregnancy or lactation were excluded. Amplification of TCR beta CDR3 regions used RNA transcripts. Investigators did first-round RT-PCR with HTBI primers, then second-round multiplex PCR. TCRdb redid the calling of the multiplex PCR reads with MiXCR, one entry per CDR3 protein. The table records approximately 460,000 distinct CDR3 sequences, 13% to 15% of them present only once. This sample is drawn from a study of Graves' ophthalmopathy and Graves' hyperthyroidism. Study overall: The blood sample was drawn at first diagnosis and before any treatment. General study points: Detection in blood was also observed for most expanded thyroid clonotypes above 0.001 frequency. Ophthalmopathy and stable hyperthyroidism were discriminated by a 13-signature model, with approximately 89% sensitivity and nearly 84% specificity.

The chain uses TRBV19 and TRBJ2-7; D call uncertain. The clonotype originates from a woman under 40 with Graves' ophthalmopathy. Material: blood. The CDR3 bases are TGTGCCAGTAGTATAGTCGGCGCCAACTCCTACGAGCAGTACTTC. The encoded protein is CASSIVGANSYEQYF.